This T cell receptor beta chain was identified in a study of type 1 regulatory T cells. TCRdb re-called the reads with MiXCR, one entry per CDR3 protein. The repertoire holds tens of thousands of distinct CDR3 sequences, with approximately 72% as singletons. Per the germline V gene, CDR1 is MGHRA and CDR2 is YSYEKL. With 0 bases removed from V and 2 bases from J, the gap between germline ends came to 10 bases. The CDR3 runs 15 residues. This clonotype was found a few times. The antigen is unknown. The V and J genes are TRBV4-1 and TRBJ2-5, with D tentatively TRBD1 (5 bases). This TCR was sampled from a human donor in good health. Material for sequencing was cultured T cells, either the whole culture or a sorted T cell fraction (not recorded which). Subset: Tr1-enriched cell product generated in vitro against host alloantigens. The CDR3, as DNA: TGCGCCAGCAGCCAAGAAAGGACATTTCAAGAGACCCAGTACTTC. Amino acids: CASSQERTFQETQYF.